Listed below are T cell receptor beta chains from one sample, sequenced in a study of T-cell memory formation after mild COVID-19. TCRdb reprocessed the 5' RACE reads via MiXCR and lists one record per CDR3 protein. The sample lists over 500,000 distinct CDR3 sequences; approximately 15% were seen once. Sequencing input: PBMCs or a T cell subset sorted from them (not recorded which). These receptors were collected from an adult woman who had mild COVID-19 (a few samples of this study predate the infection). Cell type and time point are not known. The CDR3 runs from the conserved cysteine through the conserved F or W. The order of the fields is J gene, D gene, clone size, V gene, CDR3 DNA, CDR3 protein. A D gene is named only where the DNA matches it firmly. Clone size is stated in some rows and not others, as once, few, many or a class when expanded.

J: TRBJ2-7; D: TRBD1; size: -; V: TRBV6-1; DNA: TGTGCCAGCAGTGGGGGACAGGGGGTCTCCTACGAGCAGTACTTC; CDR3: CASSGGQGVSYEQYF
J: TRBJ1-1; D: -; size: few; V: TRBV27; DNA: TGTGCCAGCAGTCTATCTTCGCACACCGAAGCTTTCTTT; CDR3: CASSLSSHTEAFF
J: TRBJ1-6; D: -; size: -; V: TRBV6-6; DNA: TGTGCCAGTAATACCGGGGGGGCTGTTTATAATTCACCCCTCCACTTT; CDR3: CASNTGGAVYNSPLHF
J: TRBJ2-5; D: -; size: -; V: TRBV28; DNA: TGTGCCAGCAGGGTCAACTTAAGACAGACCCAGTACTTC; CDR3: CASRVNLRQTQYF
J: TRBJ1-2; D: TRBD1; size: -; V: TRBV5-1; DNA: TGCGCCAGCAGCTTAGAAACCGGGACAGGGCTTGGCTACACCTTC; CDR3: CASSLETGTGLGYTF
J: TRBJ2-3; D: -; size: few; V: TRBV7-9; DNA: TGTGCCAGCAGGCGTGGGGCGGATACGCAGTATTTT; CDR3: CASRRGADTQYF
J: TRBJ1-2; D: -; size: -; V: TRBV6-5; DNA: TGTGCCACCAAAGTGGGGCCGGTGGGGTATGGCTACACCTTC; CDR3: CATKVGPVGYGYTF
J: TRBJ2-3; D: -; size: -; V: TRBV30; DNA: TGTGCCGGAAGTAGCACAGATACGCAGTATTTT; CDR3: CAGSSTDTQYF
J: TRBJ1-5; D: -; size: few; V: TRBV20-1; DNA: TGCAGTGCTCCCAAGGGCGGTTTCAATCAGCCCCAGCATTTT; CDR3: CSAPKGGFNQPQHF
J: TRBJ1-6; D: -; size: -; V: TRBV9; DNA: TGTGCCAGCAGCGCTACAGGGCGGAATAATTCACCCCTCCACTTT; CDR3: CASSATGRNNSPLHF
J: TRBJ2-1; D: TRBD2; size: -; V: TRBV5-4; DNA: TGTGCCAGCAGCTCGACTAGCGGGAGGAACAATGAGCAGTTCTTC; CDR3: CASSSTSGRNNEQFF
J: TRBJ1-2; D: -; size: -; V: TRBV20-1; DNA: TGCAGTGCGACCGGACATCTTAACTATGGCTACACCTTC; CDR3: CSATGHLNYGYTF
J: TRBJ2-1; D: -; size: -; V: TRBV21-1; DNA: TGTGCCAGCAGCAAAGTCGCCAGGGGCCACCCAGAACCCAAGGGCAATGAGCAGTTCTTC; CDR3: CASSKVARGHPEPKGNEQFF
J: TRBJ2-1; D: TRBD2; size: -; V: TRBV20-1; DNA: TGCAGTGCCCAGGGACTAGCGGGGATCAATGAGCAGTTCTTC; CDR3: CSAQGLAGINEQFF
J: TRBJ2-5; D: -; size: -; V: TRBV7-2; DNA: TGTGCCAGCACTTGGAGGGTAGCGGACCAAGAGACCCAGTACTTC; CDR3: CASTWRVADQETQYF
J: TRBJ1-2; D: -; size: -; V: TRBV5-4; DNA: TGTGCCAGCAGCTTGGCGGTAAACCTGGGGGGCTACACCTTC; CDR3: CASSLAVNLGGYTF
J: TRBJ2-2; D: -; size: many; V: TRBV12-3/TRBV12-4; DNA: TGTGCCAGCAGTTTATCCCCTAGACCCGGGGAGCTGTTTTTT; CDR3: CASSLSPRPGELFF
J: TRBJ2-1; D: TRBD2; size: -; V: TRBV7-8; DNA: TGTGCCAGCAGCTTATTGGTGACCCTCGGGGGGAACCAGTTCTTC; CDR3: CASSLLVTLGGNQFF
J: TRBJ1-1; D: TRBD1; size: -; V: TRBV6-5; DNA: TGTGCCAGCAGCAGACTCAGGGGGCACACTGAAGCTTTCTTT; CDR3: CASSRLRGHTEAFF
J: TRBJ2-1; D: TRBD1; size: -; V: TRBV5-1; DNA: TGCGCCAGCAGCTGGGACAGCGGTTACAATGAGCAGTTCTTC; CDR3: CASSWDSGYNEQFF
J: TRBJ1-6; D: TRBD1; size: few; V: TRBV3-1; DNA: TGTGCCAGCAGTACAGGGGACGCTTGGAATTCACCCCTCCACTTT; CDR3: CASSTGDAWNSPLHF